This T cell receptor beta chain was captured by sequencing in a study of early T cells in non-severe SARS-CoV-2 infection (dated by TCRdb to about 2021). For the wider study: Bulk RNA from unsorted whole blood was used for TCR sequencing, so alpha and beta chains could not be paired. The full study reports these points: VDJdb matching was skewed toward anti-spike CD8 responses, so virus-specific expansions were likely underestimated and private and CD4 specificities were missed.

The CDR3 starts with the cysteine, ends with the phenylalanine, and has 12 residues. Just the 36-base CDR3 DNA is kept, in frame starting at base 1. V has 7 bases trimmed and J has 7 bases trimmed; junction bases matching no gene number 9. The germline V gene sets CDR1 to SQVTM and CDR2 to ANQGSEA. Library construction relied on 5' RACE. The run used a NextSeq 500. To correct for sequencing error and PCR bias, the TCR library protocol tagged individual cDNA molecules with unique molecular identifiers. Both TCR alpha and beta chains were sequenced, and tight co-correlation was observed between alpha and beta sequence abundances in each sample. In the authors' own workflow: Decombinator V4 was used to annotate the V gene, J gene and CDR3 of the TCR sequences. Expanded TCRs were defined as changing significantly between any two time points under a Poisson model with p below 0.0001. Abundances of TCRs were expressed as counts per million after normalisation to the total number of TCRs sequenced in each sample. TRAV1-2 paired with TRAJ12, TRAJ20 or TRAJ33 defined MAIT TCRs, while TRAV10 paired with TRAJ18 defined iNKT TCRs. A search of VDJdb, accessed on 1 November 2021, was run for TCRs annotated to CMV, EBV and SARS-CoV-2, with TCRs annotated for multiple antigens excluded. Using fastp trimming at Q25 and MiXCR clonotype assembly, TCRdb reanalyzed the public sequencing data and kept in-frame beta chains. Each entry is one CDR3 protein sequence, shown with its most common DNA and genes. The V and J calls were not made by the authors but by TCRdb's processing. This sample holds tens of thousands of distinct CDR3 sequences; 5% were observed only once. Clones ranked in the top ten supply around 7.8% of the sample.

This clonotype was counted between two and nine times. Its specific antigen is unknown. Per-base qualities were not stored, and no clone one base away is much larger. Set within a cohort of healthcare workers in London, UK, this nested case-control study involved weekly PCR testing of nasopharyngeal swabs along with blood sampling. Healthcare workers were recruited between 23 and 31 March 2020, during the week of the UK lockdown, and were followed weekly for up to about 15 weeks. Recombination joined TRBV29-1 with TRBJ1-2, with 7 bases aligning to TRBD1. This sample comprised whole blood, obtained at baseline. This clonotype was sampled from an adult who was a healthcare worker with PCR-confirmed SARS-CoV-2 infection or an uninfected control (not recorded which). The CDR3 reads CSAGQESSGYTF. In nucleotides, the sequence is TGCAGCGCTGGACAGGAATCCTCTGGCTACACCTTC. Supplemented by the reference TRBV29-1 and TRBJ1-2 proteins around the CDR3, the complete variable domain is SAVISQKPSRDICQRGTSLTIQCQVDSQVTMMFWYRQQPGQSLTLIATANQGSEATYESGFVIDKFPISRPNLTFSTLTVSNMSPEDSSIYLCSAGQESSGYTFGSGTRLTVV.